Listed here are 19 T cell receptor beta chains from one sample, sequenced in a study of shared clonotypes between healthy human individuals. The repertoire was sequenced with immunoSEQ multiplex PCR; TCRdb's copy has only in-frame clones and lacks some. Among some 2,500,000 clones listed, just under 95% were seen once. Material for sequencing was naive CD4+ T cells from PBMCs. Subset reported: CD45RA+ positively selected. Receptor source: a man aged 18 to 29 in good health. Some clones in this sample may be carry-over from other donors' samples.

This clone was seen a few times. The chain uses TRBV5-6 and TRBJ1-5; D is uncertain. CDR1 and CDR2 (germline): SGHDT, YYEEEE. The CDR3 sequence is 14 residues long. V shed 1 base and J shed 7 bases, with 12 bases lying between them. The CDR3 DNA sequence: TGTGCCAGCAGCTTGCTAGGGCGGGAGCAGCCCCAGCATTTT. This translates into CASSLLGREQPQHF.

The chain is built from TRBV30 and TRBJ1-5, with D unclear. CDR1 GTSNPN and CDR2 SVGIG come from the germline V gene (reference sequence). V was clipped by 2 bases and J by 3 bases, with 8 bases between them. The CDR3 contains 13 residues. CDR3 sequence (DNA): TGTGCCTGGAGTTATGGACTCAATCAGCCCCAGCATTTT. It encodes CAWSYGLNQPQHF.

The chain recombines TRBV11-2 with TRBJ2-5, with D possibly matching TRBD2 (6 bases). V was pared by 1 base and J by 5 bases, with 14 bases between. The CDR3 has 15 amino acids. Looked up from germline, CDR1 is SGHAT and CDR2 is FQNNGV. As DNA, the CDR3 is TGTGCCAGCAGCTTAGTTTCCGGGAGTCAGGAGACCCAGTACTTC. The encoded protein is CASSLVSGSQETQYF.

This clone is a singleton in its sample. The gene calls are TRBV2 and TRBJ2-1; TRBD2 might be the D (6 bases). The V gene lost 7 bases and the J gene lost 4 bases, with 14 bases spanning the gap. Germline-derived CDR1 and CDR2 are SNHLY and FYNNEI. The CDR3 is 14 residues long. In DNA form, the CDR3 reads TGTGCCAGCACGGAGGGAGGAGGTTACAATGAGCAGTTCTTC. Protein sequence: CASTEGGGYNEQFF.

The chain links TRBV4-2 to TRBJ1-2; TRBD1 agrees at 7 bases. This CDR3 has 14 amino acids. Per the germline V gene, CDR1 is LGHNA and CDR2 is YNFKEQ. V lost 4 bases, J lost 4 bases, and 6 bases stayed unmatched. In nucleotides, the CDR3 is TGTGCCAGCAGCCCCCAGGGGGGCTCCTATGGCTACACCTTC. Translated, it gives CASSPQGGSYGYTF.

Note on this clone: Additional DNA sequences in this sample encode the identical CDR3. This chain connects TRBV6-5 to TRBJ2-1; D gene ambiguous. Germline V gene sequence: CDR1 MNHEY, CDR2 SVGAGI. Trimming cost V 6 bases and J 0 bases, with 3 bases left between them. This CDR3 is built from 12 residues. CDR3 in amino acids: CASSDSYNEQFF. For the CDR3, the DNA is TGTGCCAGCAGCGACTCCTACAATGAGCAGTTCTTC.

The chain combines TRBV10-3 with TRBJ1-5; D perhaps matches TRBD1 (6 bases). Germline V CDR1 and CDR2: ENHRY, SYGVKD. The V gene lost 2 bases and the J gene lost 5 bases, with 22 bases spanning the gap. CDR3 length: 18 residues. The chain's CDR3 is CAISERGGGFTTDQPQHF. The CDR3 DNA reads TGTGCCATCAGTGAGAGAGGGGGGGGCTTCACCACTGATCAGCCCCAGCATTTT.

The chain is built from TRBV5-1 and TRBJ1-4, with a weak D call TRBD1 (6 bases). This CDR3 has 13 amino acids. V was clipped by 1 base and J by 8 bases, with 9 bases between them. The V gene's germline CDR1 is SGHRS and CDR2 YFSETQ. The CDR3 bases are TGCGCCAGCAGCTTGACAGGGCCCGAAAAACTGTTTTTT. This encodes CASSLTGPEKLFF.

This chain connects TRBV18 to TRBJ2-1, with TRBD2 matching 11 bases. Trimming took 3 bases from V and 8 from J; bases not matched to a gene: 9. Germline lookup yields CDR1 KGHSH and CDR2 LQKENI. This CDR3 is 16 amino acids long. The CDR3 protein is CASSPAASGRSDEQFF. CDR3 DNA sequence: TGTGCCAGCTCACCCGCGGCTAGCGGGAGGTCAGATGAGCAGTTCTTC.

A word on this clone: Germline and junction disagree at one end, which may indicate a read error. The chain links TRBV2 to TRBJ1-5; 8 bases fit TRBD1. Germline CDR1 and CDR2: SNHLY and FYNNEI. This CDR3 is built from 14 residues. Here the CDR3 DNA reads TGTGCCAGCAGTTTCTCGACAGGGGAATCAGTTAGGGATTTT. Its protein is CASSFSTGESVRDF.

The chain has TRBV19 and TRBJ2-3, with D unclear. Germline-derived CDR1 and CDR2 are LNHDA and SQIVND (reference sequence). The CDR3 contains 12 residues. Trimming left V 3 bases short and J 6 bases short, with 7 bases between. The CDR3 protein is CASSINGDTQYF. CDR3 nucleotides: TGTGCCAGTAGTATTAACGGGGATACGCAGTATTTT.

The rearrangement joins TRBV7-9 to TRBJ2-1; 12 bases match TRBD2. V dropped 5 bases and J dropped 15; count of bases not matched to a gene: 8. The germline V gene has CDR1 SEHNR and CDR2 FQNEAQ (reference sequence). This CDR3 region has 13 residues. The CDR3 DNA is TGTGCCAGCAGCCTCCTAGCGGGAGGGGCCCCGTTCTTC. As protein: CASSLLAGGAPFF.

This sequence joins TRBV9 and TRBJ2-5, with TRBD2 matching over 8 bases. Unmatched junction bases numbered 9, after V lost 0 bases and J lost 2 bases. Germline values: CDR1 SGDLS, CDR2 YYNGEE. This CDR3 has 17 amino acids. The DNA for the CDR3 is TGTGCCAGCAGCGTAGGTCCCCGGGAGGGAATACAAGAGACCCAGTACTTC. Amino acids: CASSVGPREGIQETQYF. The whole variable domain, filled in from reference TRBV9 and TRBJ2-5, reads DSGVTQTPKHLITATGQRVTLRCSPRSGDLSVYWYQQSLDQGLQFLIQYYNGEERAKGNILERFSAQQFPDLHSELNLSSLELGDSALYFCASSVGPREGIQETQYFGPGTRLLVL.

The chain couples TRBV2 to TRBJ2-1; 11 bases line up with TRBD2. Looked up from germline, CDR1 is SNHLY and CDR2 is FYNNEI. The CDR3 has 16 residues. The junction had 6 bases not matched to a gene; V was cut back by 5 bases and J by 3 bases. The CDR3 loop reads CASSSRLAGIYNEQFF. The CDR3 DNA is TGTGCCAGCAGTTCCAGACTAGCGGGAATCTACAATGAGCAGTTCTTC.

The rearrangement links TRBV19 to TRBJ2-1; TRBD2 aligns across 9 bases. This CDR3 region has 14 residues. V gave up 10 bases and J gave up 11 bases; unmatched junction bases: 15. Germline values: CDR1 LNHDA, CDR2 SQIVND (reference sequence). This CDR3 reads CATTSGTSIRKQFF. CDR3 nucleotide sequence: TGTGCCACTACATCCGGGACTAGCATTCGAAAGCAGTTCTTC.

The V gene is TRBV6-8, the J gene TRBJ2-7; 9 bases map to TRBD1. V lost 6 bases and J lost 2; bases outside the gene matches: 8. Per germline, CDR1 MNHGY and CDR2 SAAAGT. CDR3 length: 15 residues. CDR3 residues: CASSGDRDITYEQYF. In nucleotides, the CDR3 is TGTGCCAGCAGCGGGGACAGGGATATAACCTACGAGCAGTACTTC.

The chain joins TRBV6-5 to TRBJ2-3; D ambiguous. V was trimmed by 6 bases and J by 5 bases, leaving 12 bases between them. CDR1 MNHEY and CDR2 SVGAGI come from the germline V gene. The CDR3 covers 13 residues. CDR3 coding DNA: TGTGCCAGCAGGCCCGAACCGGTAGATACGCAGTATTTT. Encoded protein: CASRPEPVDTQYF.

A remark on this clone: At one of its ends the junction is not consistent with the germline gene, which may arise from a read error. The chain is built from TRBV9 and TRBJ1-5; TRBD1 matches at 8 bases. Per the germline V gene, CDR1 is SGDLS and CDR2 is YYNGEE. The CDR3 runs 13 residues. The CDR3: CASSSGGNQPQHF. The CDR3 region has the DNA TGTGCCAGCAGTTCAGGGGGCAACCAGCCCCAGCATTTT.

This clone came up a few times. The chain's CDR3 is CAWRQHGANTEAFF. Here the CDR3 DNA reads TGTGCCTGGAGGCAACATGGAGCGAACACTGAAGCTTTCTTT. The gene calls are TRBV30 and TRBJ1-1; no clear D gene. The CDR3 has 14 residues. The germline V gene encodes CDR1 GTSNPN and CDR2 SVGIG (reference sequence). The V gene lost 3 bases and the J gene lost 1 base, with 12 bases spanning the gap.